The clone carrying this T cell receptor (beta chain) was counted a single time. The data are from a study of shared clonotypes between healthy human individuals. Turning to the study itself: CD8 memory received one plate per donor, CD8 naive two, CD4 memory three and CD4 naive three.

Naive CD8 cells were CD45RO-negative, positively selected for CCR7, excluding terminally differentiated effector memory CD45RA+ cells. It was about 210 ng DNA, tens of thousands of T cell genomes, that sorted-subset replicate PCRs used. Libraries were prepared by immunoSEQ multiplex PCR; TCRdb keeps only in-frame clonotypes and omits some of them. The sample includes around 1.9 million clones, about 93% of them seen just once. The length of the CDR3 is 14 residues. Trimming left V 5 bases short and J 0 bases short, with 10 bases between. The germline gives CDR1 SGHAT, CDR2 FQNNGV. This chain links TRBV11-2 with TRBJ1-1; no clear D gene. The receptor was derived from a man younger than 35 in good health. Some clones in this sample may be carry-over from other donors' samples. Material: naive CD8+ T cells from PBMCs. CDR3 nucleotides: TGTGCCAGCAGCCCGGAAGGGTTGAACACTGAAGCTTTCTTT. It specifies CASSPEGLNTEAFF.